This T cell receptor beta chain emerged from a study of blood T cell repertoires in COVID-19. Study overall: Sites across the United States, Italy and Spain contributed samples from acute and convalescent COVID-19. PBMCs, B-cell-depleted T cells, or T cells were the source of the cDNA or gDNA that made up the material.

Authors' analysis steps: The authors estimated nucleated cell counts from reference gene primer amplification. Clones were sequenced by immunoSEQ multiplex PCR, and TCRdb holds only the in-frame ones, with some missing. Clonal size and the V and J genes are those of that table, whereas D and trimming came from the DNA. The table shows about 420,000 clones, with roughly 90% occurring only once. This clone was detected only once. The Seattle patients, enrolled during active infection, were followed longitudinally. The clonotype was recovered from a man between 18 and 35 years old with COVID-19, enrolled during active disease. The specimen was peripheral blood.

This chain's CDR3 is CASSSRDRIYF. The CDR3 DNA reads as TGTGCCAGCAGTTCCCGGGACAGGATATATTTT. The rearrangement links TRBV6-5 to TRBJ1-3, with 8 bases fitting TRBD1. Germline-derived CDR1 and CDR2 are MNHEY and SVGAGI. This CDR3 contains 11 residues. The ends lost 4 bases at V and 13 bases at J; junction bases unmatched: 3.